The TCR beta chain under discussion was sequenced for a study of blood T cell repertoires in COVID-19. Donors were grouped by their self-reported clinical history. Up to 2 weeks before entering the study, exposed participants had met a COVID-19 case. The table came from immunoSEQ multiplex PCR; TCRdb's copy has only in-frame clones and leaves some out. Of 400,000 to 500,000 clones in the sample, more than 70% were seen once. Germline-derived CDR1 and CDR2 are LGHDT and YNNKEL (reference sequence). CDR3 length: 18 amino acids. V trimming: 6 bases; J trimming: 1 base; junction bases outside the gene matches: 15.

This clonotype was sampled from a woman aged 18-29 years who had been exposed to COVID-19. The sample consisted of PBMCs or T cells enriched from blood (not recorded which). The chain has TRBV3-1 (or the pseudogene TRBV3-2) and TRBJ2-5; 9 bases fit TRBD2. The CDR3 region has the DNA TGTGCCAGCAGTCCGGGGGTCGCGGGGGGGCCTGTCCAAGAGACCCAGTACTTC. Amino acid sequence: CASSPGVAGGPVQETQYF.